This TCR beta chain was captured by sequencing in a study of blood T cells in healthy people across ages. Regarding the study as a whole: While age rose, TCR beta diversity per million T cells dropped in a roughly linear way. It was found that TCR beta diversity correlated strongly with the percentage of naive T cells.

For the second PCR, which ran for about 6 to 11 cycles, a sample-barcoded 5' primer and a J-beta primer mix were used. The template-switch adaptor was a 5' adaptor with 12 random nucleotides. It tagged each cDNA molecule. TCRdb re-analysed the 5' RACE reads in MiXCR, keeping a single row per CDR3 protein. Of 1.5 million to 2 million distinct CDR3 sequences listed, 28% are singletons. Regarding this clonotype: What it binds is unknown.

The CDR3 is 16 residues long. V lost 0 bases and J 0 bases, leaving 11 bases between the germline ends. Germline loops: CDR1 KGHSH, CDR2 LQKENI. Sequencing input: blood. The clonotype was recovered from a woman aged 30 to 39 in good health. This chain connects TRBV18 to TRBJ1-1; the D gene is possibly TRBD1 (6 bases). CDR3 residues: CASSPPLAGVNTEAFF. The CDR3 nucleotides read TGTGCCAGCTCACCACCGTTGGCAGGGGTGAACACTGAAGCTTTCTTT.